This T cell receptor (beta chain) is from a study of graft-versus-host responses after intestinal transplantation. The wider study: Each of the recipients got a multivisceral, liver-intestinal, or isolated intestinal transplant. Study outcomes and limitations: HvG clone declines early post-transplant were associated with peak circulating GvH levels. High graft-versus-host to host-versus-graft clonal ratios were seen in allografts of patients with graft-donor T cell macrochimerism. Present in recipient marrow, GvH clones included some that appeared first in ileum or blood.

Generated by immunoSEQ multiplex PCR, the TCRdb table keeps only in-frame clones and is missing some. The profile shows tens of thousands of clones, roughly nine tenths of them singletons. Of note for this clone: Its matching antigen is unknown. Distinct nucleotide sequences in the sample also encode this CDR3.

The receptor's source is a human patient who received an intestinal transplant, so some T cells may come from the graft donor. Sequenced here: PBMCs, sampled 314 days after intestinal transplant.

CDR3: CASSDSGGAYNEQFF. CDR3 nucleotides: TGTGCCAGCAGTGATAGCGGGGGGGCCTACAATGAGCAGTTCTTC. V usage is TRBV6-4 and J usage is TRBJ2-1; 11 bases map to TRBD2. With 3 bases clipped from V and 2 bases from J, the junction kept 0 bases outside the gene matches. Germline-derived CDR1 and CDR2 are MRHNA and SNTAGT. CDR3 length: 15 amino acids.